The 15 T cell receptor beta chains listed next were all sequenced from one sample in a study of T cells after yellow fever vaccination. MiXCR was run by TCRdb on the 5' RACE reads, yielding one entry per CDR3 protein. The sample has about 350,000 distinct CDR3 sequences, around 8.1% seen once; the top ten hold roughly 18%. The input for sequencing was PBMCs, taken about 41 days after the first yellow fever vaccination. All receptors come from a man younger than 35 who received the YFV17D yellow fever vaccine.

This rearrangement joins TRBV12-3 or TRBV12-4 to TRBJ1-1; possible D gene TRBD1, 6 bases. V was clipped by 3 bases and J by 5 bases, with 13 bases between them. CDR3 length equals 14 residues. CDR3 residues: CASSFEQGWTEAFF. The CDR3 nucleotides read TGTGCCAGCAGTTTTGAGCAGGGGTGGACTGAAGCTTTCTTT.

As DNA, the CDR3 is TGTGCCATCAGTGAGGAGGGTAGAAGCAATCAGCCCCAGCATTTT. Encoded protein: CAISEEGRSNQPQHF. This sequence joins TRBV10-3 and TRBJ1-5; D is uncertain. The CDR3 extends over 15 amino acids. CDR1 and CDR2 (germline): ENHRY, SYGVKD. V lost 2 bases to trimming and J lost 1 base, with 9 bases between them.

This clonotype has more than one count but fewer than ten. V gene TRBV11-2 combines with J gene TRBJ2-5; D is uncertain. Trimming took off 2 bases at V and 0 bases at J, with 7 bases between the two ends. The germline V gene has CDR1 SGHAT and CDR2 FQNNGV. This CDR3 contains 14 residues. This CDR3 is CASSLWTNQETQYF. The CDR3 coding sequence is TGTGCCAGCAGCTTATGGACGAACCAAGAGACCCAGTACTTC.

The chain has TRBV11-1 and TRBJ2-5; D may be TRBD1 or TRBD2 (5 bases each). This CDR3 has 19 amino acids. Trimming left V 7 bases short and J 2 bases short, with 29 bases between. The V gene's germline CDR1 is SGHAT and CDR2 FQDESV (reference sequence). Written as DNA, the CDR3 is TGTGCCAGCATGCCACCGCTGGGGGTCTATACGGTGTTTCAAGAGACCCAGTACTTC. Its translation is CASMPPLGVYTVFQETQYF.

The chain links TRBV19 to TRBJ1-5; 7 positions match TRBD1. J gave up 9 bases and V 7 bases, and 15 bases lay outside the gene matches. This CDR3 is 15 amino acids long. CDR1 and CDR2 from the germline V gene are LNHDA and SQIVND (reference sequence). Here the CDR3 reads CASTTTRQGVRPQHF. Here the CDR3 DNA reads TGTGCCAGTACCACAACCCGGCAGGGGGTGAGGCCCCAGCATTTT.

The table lists this clonotype with a few counts. J is TRBJ2-1 and V is TRBV4-3; D gene ambiguous. The germline gives CDR1 LGHNA, CDR2 YSLEER. Trimming took 1 base from V and 1 from J, leaving 8 bases between them. The CDR3 is made up of 15 amino acids. CDR3 loop: CASSQGARSYNEQFF. The CDR3 bases are TGCGCCAGCAGCCAAGGGGCTCGTTCCTACAATGAGCAGTTCTTC.

Only a few counts were recorded for this clonotype. V and J are TRBV20-1 and TRBJ2-5; a weak D match, TRBD2 (5 bases). The germline CDR1 and CDR2 sequences are DFQATT and SNEGSKA (reference sequence). This CDR3 has 12 amino acids. Trimming left V 3 bases short and J 2 bases short, with 7 bases between. In DNA form, the CDR3 reads TGCAGTGCTAGCAGCGGACAAGAGACCCAGTACTTC. This translates into CSASSGQETQYF.

The table lists this clonotype with a few counts. The V and J genes are TRBV15 and TRBJ2-1; D gene unclear. The germline V gene encodes CDR1 LNHNV and CDR2 YYDKDF (reference sequence). With 6 bases removed from V and 7 bases from J, the gap between germline ends came to 10 bases. The CDR3 runs 12 residues. The CDR3 bases are TGTGCCACCAGGGACCGGGTTAATGAGCAGTTCTTC. It encodes CATRDRVNEQFF.

This clonotype showed up just a few times. The CDR3 is CAISDRDRGLGETQYF. CDR3 nucleotides: TGTGCCATCAGCGACCGGGACAGGGGGCTTGGGGAGACCCAGTACTTC. The V call is TRBV10-3, the J call TRBJ2-5; 12 nucleotides match TRBD1. Losses at the gene ends were 6 bases for V and 5 bases for J; bases not matched to a gene: 10. The CDR3 covers 16 residues. Per the germline V gene, CDR1 is ENHRY and CDR2 is SYGVKD.

This clonotype was detected only a few times. The J gene is TRBJ2-7, the V gene TRBV7-8; 8 bases are a match to TRBD2. From germline, CDR1 is SGHVS and CDR2 FQNEAQ. V lost 5 bases and J lost 3; bases outside the gene matches: 9. The CDR3 is 15 amino acids. This CDR3 is CASSTGRDTGYEQYF. The CDR3 region has the DNA TGTGCCAGCAGCACCGGGAGGGACACGGGCTACGAGCAGTACTTC.

V and J are TRBV5-1 and TRBJ2-3; 7 bases are a match to TRBD2. This CDR3 is 15 amino acids long. Germline trimming cut 3 bases from V and 5 bases from J; bases unmatched to any gene: 9. CDR1 and CDR2 (germline): SGHRS, YFSETQ. Written as DNA, the CDR3 is TGCGCCAGCAGCTCCCTCGGGGGGTCCGGAGATACGCAGTATTTT. Translation gives CASSSLGGSGDTQYF. Full variable domain (outside the CDR3, taken from reference TRBV5-1 and TRBJ2-3): KAGVTQTPRYLIKTRGQQVTLSCSPISGHRSVSWYQQTPGQGLQFLFEYFSETQRNKGNFPGRFSGRQFSNSRSEMNVSTLELGDSALYLCASSSLGGSGDTQYFGPGTRLTVL.

The genes are TRBV15 and TRBJ1-4; weak D call: TRBD1 (5 bases). Trimming cost V 3 bases and J 7 bases, with 12 bases left between them. This CDR3 contains 14 residues. Germline CDR1 and CDR2: LNHNV and YYDKDF (reference sequence). CDR3 in amino acids: CATSSSGRSEKLFF. The CDR3 nucleotides read TGTGCCACCAGCAGCTCAGGGAGGAGTGAAAAACTGTTTTTT.

This clonotype has a handful of counts. The chain couples TRBV5-1 to TRBJ2-7; 9 positions agree with TRBD1. Looked up from germline, CDR1 is SGHRS and CDR2 is YFSETQ. Trimming at V came to 0 bases and at J to 2 bases, leaving 6 bases not matched to a gene. CDR3 length: 16 residues. The CDR3 coding sequence is TGCGCCAGCAGCTTGGGGACGGGACAGGGACCCTACGAGCAGTACTTC. It specifies CASSLGTGQGPYEQYF.

This clonotype came up a few times. The rearrangement uses TRBV24-1 and TRBJ2-5, with no clear D. The CDR3 is 12 residues long. V gave up 5 bases and J gave up 5 bases, with 8 bases separating them. Germline CDR1 KGHDR, CDR2 SFDVKD. The CDR3 loop is CATSGDGETQYF. CDR3 nucleotide sequence: TGTGCCACCAGTGGAGATGGGGAGACCCAGTACTTC.

This clonotype was found a few times. The chain couples TRBV5-1 to TRBJ2-5, with D maybe TRBD1 (6 bases). This CDR3 is built from 15 residues. Per the germline V gene, CDR1 is SGHRS and CDR2 is YFSETQ. V lost 1 base and J 2 bases, leaving 12 bases between the germline ends. The CDR3, as DNA: TGCGCCAGCAGCTTGCTCCAGGGGCCTCAAGAGACCCAGTACTTC. This codes for CASSLLQGPQETQYF.